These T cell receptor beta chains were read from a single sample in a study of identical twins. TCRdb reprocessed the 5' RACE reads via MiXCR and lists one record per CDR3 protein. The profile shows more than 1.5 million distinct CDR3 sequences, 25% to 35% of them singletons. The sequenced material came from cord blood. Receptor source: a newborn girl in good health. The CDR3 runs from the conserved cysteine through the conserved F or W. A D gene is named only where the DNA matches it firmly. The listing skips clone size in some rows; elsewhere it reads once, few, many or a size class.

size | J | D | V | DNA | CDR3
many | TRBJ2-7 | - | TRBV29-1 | TGCAGCGCCACCGACACGACGATCCTCTACGAGCAGTACTTC | CSATDTTILYEQYF
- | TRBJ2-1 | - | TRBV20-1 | TGCAGTGCCCCACGGAGGCAACACTCCTACAATGAGCAGTTCTTC | CSAPRRQHSYNEQFF
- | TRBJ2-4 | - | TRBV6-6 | TGTGCCAGCAGTTACGGGACGCCAAAAAACATTCAGTACTTC | CASSYGTPKNIQYF
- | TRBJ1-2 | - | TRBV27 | TGTGCCAGCAGTTATAGAGGTGGAGGTGGCTACACCTTC | CASSYRGGGGYTF
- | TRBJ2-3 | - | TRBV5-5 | TGTGCCAGCAGCCTACTACGAACAGGGTCAAGCACAGATACGCAGTATTTT | CASSLLRTGSSTDTQYF
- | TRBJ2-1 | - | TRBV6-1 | TGTGCCTTAAGCTCCTACAATGAGCAGTTCTTC | CALSSYNEQFF
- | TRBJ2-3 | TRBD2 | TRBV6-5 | TGTGCCAGCAGTTACCAGGGAGGGAGTCTTGGAGATACGCAGTATTTT | CASSYQGGSLGDTQYF
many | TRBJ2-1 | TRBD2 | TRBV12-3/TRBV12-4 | TGTGCCAGCAGCCCTCTGGCGGGAGTTGAGCAGTTCTTC | CASSPLAGVEQFF
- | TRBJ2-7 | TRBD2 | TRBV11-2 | TGTGCCAGCAGACCCCTAGCGGGGGCCAGCTCCTACGAGCAGTACTTC | CASRPLAGASSYEQYF
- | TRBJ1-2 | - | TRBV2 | TGTGCCAGTTACAGGGTAGGGACAACTAACTATGGCTACACCTTC | CASYRVGTTNYGYTF
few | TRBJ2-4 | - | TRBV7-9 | TGTGCCAGCAGCTTATCCTTAAATCCAGCCAAAAACATTCAGTACTTC | CASSLSLNPAKNIQYF
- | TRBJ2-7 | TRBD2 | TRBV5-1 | TGCGCCAGCAGCCCGGGACTAGCGGTCTCTTACAATGAGCAGTACTTC | CASSPGLAVSYNEQYF
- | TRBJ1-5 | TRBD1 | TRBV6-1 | TGTGCCAGCAGGAAGATTATAACCGGGACAGGGGGCAAACAGCCCCAGCATTTT | CASRKIITGTGGKQPQHF
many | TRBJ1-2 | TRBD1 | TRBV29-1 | TGCAGCGTTGAAAGACAGGGAAAGGGCTATGGCTACACCTTC | CSVERQGKGYGYTF
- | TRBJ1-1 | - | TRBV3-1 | TGTGCCAGCAGCCACTTGACAGGCAGCACTGAAGCTTTCTTT | CASSHLTGSTEAFF
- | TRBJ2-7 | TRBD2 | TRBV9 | TGTGCCAGCAGTGGTACTAGCGGCTCCTACAATGAGCAGTACTTC | CASSGTSGSYNEQYF
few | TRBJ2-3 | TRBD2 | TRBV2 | TGTGCCAGCAGTGAAGGGCGGGGGGGCACAGATACGCAGTATTTT | CASSEGRGGTDTQYF
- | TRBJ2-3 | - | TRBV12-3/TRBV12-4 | TGTGCCAGCAGTTTTTATGCGGGATGGGCAGATACGCAGTATTTT | CASSFYAGWADTQYF
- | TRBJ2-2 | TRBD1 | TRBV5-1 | TGCGCCAGCAGCCAGGGACAGACCACCGGGGAGCTGTTTTTT | CASSQGQTTGELFF
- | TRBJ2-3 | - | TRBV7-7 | TGTGCTAGCAGCCCAGCGTCCCACAGGACAGATACGCAGTATTTT | CASSPASHRTDTQYF
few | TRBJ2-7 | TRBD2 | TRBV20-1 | TGCAGTGCTAGAGTAGCGGGATACGAGCAGTACTTC | CSARVAGYEQYF
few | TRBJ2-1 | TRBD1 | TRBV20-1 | TGCAGTGTTCCGGGACAGAAATACAATGAGCAGTTCTTC | CSVPGQKYNEQFF